The T cell receptor (beta chain) under discussion was sequenced for a study of control samples from healthy donors and cancer patients. Method: immunoSEQ multiplex PCR; TCRdb's copy keeps in-frame clones and lacks some. The profile covers 45,000 or so clones, with 80% to 95% appearing a single time and 22% taken by the ten largest. The CDR3 is made up of 13 amino acids. V was trimmed by 8 bases and J by 0 bases, leaving 10 bases between them. This TCR came from a woman aged 35 to 49 with head and neck cancer. Source material: PBMCs. The rearrangement joins TRBV12-3 or TRBV12-4 to TRBJ1-1; maybe TRBD1 (6 bases). CDR3 in amino acids: CASSGTMNTEAFF. The DNA for the CDR3 is TGTGCCAGCTCCGGGACAATGAACACTGAAGCTTTCTTT.